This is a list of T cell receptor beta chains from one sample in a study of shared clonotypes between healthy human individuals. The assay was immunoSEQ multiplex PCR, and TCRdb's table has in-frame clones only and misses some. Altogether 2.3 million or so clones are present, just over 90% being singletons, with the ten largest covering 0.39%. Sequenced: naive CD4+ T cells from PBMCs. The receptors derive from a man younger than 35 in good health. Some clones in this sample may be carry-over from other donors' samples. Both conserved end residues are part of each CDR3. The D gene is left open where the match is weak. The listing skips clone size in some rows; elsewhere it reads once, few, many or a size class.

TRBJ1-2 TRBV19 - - TGTGCCAGTAGTGCGAGCCCCAACTATGGCTACACCTTC CASSASPNYGYTF
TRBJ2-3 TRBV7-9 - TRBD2 TGTGCCAGCAGCTCCCGCGTGGGGGGAGGGGCCACAGATACGCAGTATTTT CASSSRVGGGATDTQYF
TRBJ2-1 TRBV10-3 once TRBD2 TGTGCCATCAGTGAGTCCCCCAGCGGGAGAATGGATGAGCAGTTCTTC CAISESPSGRMDEQFF
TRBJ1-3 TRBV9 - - TGTGCCAGCAGCGTTGGAGGGCCCGGAAACACCATATATTTT CASSVGGPGNTIYF
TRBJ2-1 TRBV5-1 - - TGCGCCAGCAGCTCTGCGGCGACTCGGGGGAATGAGCAGTTCTTC CASSSAATRGNEQFF
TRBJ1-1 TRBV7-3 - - TGTGCCAGCAGCTCTTCGTCTACAGGGTACACTGAAGCTTTCTTT CASSSSSTGYTEAFF
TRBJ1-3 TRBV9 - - TGTGCCAGCAGCATCCAAGACAGGAGCTCTGGAAACACCATATATTTT CASSIQDRSSGNTIYF
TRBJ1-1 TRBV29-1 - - TGCAGCGTTGAAGTGAATAGTGAAGCTTTCTTT CSVEVNSEAFF
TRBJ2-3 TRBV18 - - TGTGCCAGCTCACCACCCACGCGTCCGGATACGCAGTATTTT CASSPPTRPDTQYF
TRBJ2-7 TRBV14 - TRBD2 TGTGCCAGCAGCCTGCTTCGGGCTAGCGGGAGTTACGAGCAGTACTTC CASSLLRASGSYEQYF
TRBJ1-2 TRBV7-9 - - TGTGCCAGCTGTTTTGGGGGGAACCCTAACTATGGCTACACCTTC CASCFGGNPNYGYTF
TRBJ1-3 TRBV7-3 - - TGTGCCAGCAGCTTAACGGTGGGACAACACGAGTATTTT CASSLTVGQHEYF
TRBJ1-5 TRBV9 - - TGTGCCAGCAGCGCAGGGAATCAGCCCCAGCATTTT CASSAGNQPQHF
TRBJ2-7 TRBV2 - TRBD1 TGTGCCAGCAGTGCGTCCAGGGGGCTCTACGAGCAGTACTTC CASSASRGLYEQYF
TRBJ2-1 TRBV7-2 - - TGTGCCAGCTCCTTTCGAGCCAGCTCATACAATGAGCAGTTCTTC CASSFRASSYNEQFF
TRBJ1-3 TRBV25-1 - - TGTGCCAGCAGCGACAGGTTCTCTGGAAACACCATATATTTT CASSDRFSGNTIYF
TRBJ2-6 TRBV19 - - TGTGCCAGTAGTATAGCGGGCCGAGGGGCCAACGTCCTGACTTTC CASSIAGRGANVLTF
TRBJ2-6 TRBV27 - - TGTGCCAGCGCACCAGAAAGGGCAGGGGCCAACGTCCTGACTTTC CASAPERAGANVLTF
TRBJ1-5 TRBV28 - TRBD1 TGTGCCAGCAGTAAACCAAACAGGGGACAGCCCCAGCATTTT CASSKPNRGQPQHF
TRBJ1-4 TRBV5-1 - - TGCGCCAGCAGCTTGGGGACAACTAATGAAAAACTGTTTTTT CASSLGTTNEKLFF
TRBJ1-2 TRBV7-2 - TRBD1 TGTGCCAGCAGCTTAGGAGGGGCCAGGGGGCTTGGCTACACCTTC CASSLGGARGLGYTF
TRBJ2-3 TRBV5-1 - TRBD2 TGCGCCAGCACTCCAGAACTAGCGGGACGCTGGGGCACAGATACGCAGTATTTT CASTPELAGRWGTDTQYF
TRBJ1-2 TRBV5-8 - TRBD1 TGTGCCAGCAGCTTACGAAATCCCAGGGGGAACGGCTACACCTTC CASSLRNPRGNGYTF
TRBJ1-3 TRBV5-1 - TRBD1 TGCGCCAGCAGCCTCGACCTGGGACAGGGTGGACTCACCATATATTTT CASSLDLGQGGLTIYF
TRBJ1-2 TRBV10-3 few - TGTGCCATCCAATCCATTGGTGGCTACACCTTC CAIQSIGGYTF
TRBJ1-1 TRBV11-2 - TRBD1 TGTGCCAGCAGCTATCCCCGGGACAGGGTAAGCACTGAAGCTTTCTTT CASSYPRDRVSTEAFF
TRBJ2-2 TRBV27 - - TGTGCCAGCAGTTTCACTAGCCAGAACACCGGGGAGCTGTTTTTT CASSFTSQNTGELFF
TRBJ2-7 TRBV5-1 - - TGCGCCAGCAGCTTAACTCCTCGCTGGTACGAGCAGTACTTC CASSLTPRWYEQYF
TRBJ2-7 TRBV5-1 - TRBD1 TGCGCCAGCAGCGTGGGACAGGGAGGGGTCGAGCAGTACTTC CASSVGQGGVEQYF
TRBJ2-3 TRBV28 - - TGTGCCAGCACCTTACCTGGGGGCTATCCGCAGTATTTT CASTLPGGYPQYF
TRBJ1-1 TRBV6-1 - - TGTGCCAGCAGTGAATATGTGGCCGACACTGAAGCTTTCTTT CASSEYVADTEAFF
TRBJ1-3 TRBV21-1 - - TGTGCCAGCAGCACATATTTGGGGACAGGGGGCAATGGAAACACCATATATTTT CASSTYLGTGGNGNTIYF
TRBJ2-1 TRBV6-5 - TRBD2 TGTGCCAGCAGCCCCGGGACTAGCGGGATCCGACCCCCGTTCTTC CASSPGTSGIRPPFF
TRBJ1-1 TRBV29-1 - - TGCAGCGTTGAGGGGCCAGCGACTGTGAACACTGAAGCTTTCTTT CSVEGPATVNTEAFF
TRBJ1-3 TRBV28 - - TGTGCCAGCAGTCCCCCCCCAGTCTCTGGAAACACCATATATTTT CASSPPPVSGNTIYF
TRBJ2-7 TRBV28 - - TGTGCCAGCAGTCTATATGGGCGCGAGCAGTACTTC CASSLYGREQYF
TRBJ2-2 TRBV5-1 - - TGCGCCAGCAGCTTGGCGGCGGGGGCTGGGAACACCGGGGAGCTGTTTTTT CASSLAAGAGNTGELFF
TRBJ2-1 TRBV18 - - TGTGCCAGCTCACCGAGGGTAGGCGGAGAGTTCTTC CASSPRVGGEFF